This TCR beta chain stems from a study of CD8 T cells in ankylosing spondylitis listed by TCRdb under 2017. Notes on the research overall: The study profiled T cell receptor beta repertoires in healthy donors and ankylosing spondylitis patients to find disease-linked TCR variants. The full study cohort was made up of roughly 25 ankylosing spondylitis patients and about a hundred healthy donors. Samples of peripheral blood were taken, and for ankylosing spondylitis patients, synovial fluid was collected as well. Overall study results and their limits: Some motif variants were previously reported in synovial fluid and blood of reactive arthritis patients, suggesting common disease-initiation mechanisms. A TCR beta motif made up of fewer than 10 highly homologous amino acid variants appeared to be characteristic of blood from ankylosing spondylitis patients. Significant enrichment of the disease-linked clones was reported in matched synovial fluid samples from ankylosing spondylitis patients. The disease-linked clones had a CD8+ phenotype and were found at relatively low frequencies in peripheral blood.

V lost 4 bases and J lost 4 bases, and the count of bases not matched to a germline gene is 17. CDR3 length: 18 amino acids, cysteine to phenylalanine. The retained sequence is limited to the CDR3, 54 bases, with the frame set at the first base. The CDR1 and CDR2 encoded by the germline V gene are SGDLS and YYNGEE. Based on its abundance in the sample, this clonotype is medium-sized (0.01 to 0.1%). Its antigen target is currently unknown. No per-base quality is available; no much larger clone lies one base away. The sample was run on an Illumina HiSeq 2500. Quantitative 5'-RACE with molecular barcodes was used to prepare TCR beta libraries. Turning to the authors' computational methods: A new computational method, built on a probabilistic model of VDJ rearrangement, was used to identify disease-linked TCR variants. TCRdb reran the public reads through fastp at Q25 and MiXCR, keeping productive beta chains. Each record represents a unique CDR3 protein, reported with the most common genes and DNA among its rows. TCRdb's processing, not the study's, gives the V and J calls here. In this sample the table shows about 5,700 distinct CDR3 sequences, 2.1% of which occur a single time. Approximately 55% of the sample comes from the top ten.

The sequence joins TRBV9 to TRBJ1-2; 9 bases in the junction line up with TRBD1. This sequence was found in a male donor with ankylosing spondylitis or in good health (not recorded which). The sample comprised blood, either unsorted or a sorted T cell fraction (not recorded which). The DNA sequence is as follows: TGTGCCAGCAGCAGAAAAGAGTTTACAGGGGGCGTCAGCTATGGCTACACCTTC. Its protein is CASSRKEFTGGVSYGYTF.